This T cell receptor (beta chain) was identified in a study of neurological immune-mediated disorders. PBMCs stored at -80 C, numbering 2 million, were the origin of the unsorted libraries. Synthesis of cDNA was performed by 5'RACE using 10-nucleotide random UMIs. TCRdb ran MiXCR on the 5' RACE reads and lists one entry per CDR3 protein. The sample consists of fewer than 20,000 distinct CDR3 sequences, approximately 15% of them appearing once. This clonotype was detected ten times or more. The antigen is not known. The length of the CDR3 is 17 residues. CDR1 is MNHEY, CDR2 SVGAGI, per germline. V lost 5 bases and J lost 5; bases outside the gene matches: 13. Findings of the study overall: TCR-beta repertoires seemed private in all groups, with no expanded CDR3 amino acid sequences shared. In HTLV-1-associated myelopathy, TCR clonal expansion was greatest, and in multiple sclerosis it was least, below healthy controls.

The sequencing sample was made of PBMCs. The clonotype originates from a man aged 55 to 69 with HTLV-1-associated myelopathy (HAM/TSP). The chain joins TRBV6-5 to TRBJ2-2; 8 nucleotides agree with TRBD2. CDR3 nucleotides: TGTGCCAGCAGTACCGCGGGACTAGGTCCGGGAACCGGGGAGCTGTTTTTT. Protein product: CASSTAGLGPGTGELFF.